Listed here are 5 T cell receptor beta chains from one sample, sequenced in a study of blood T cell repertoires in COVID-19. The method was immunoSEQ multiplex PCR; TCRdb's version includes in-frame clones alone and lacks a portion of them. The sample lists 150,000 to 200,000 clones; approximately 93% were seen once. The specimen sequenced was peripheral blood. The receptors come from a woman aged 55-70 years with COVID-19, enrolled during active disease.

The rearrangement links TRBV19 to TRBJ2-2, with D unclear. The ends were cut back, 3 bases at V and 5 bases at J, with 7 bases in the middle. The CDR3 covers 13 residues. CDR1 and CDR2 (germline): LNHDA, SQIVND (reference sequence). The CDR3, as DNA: TGTGCCAGTAGTATCAGGCAGACCGGGGAGCTGTTTTTT. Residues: CASSIRQTGELFF. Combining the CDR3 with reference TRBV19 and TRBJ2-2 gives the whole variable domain DGGITQSPKYLFRKEGQNVTLSCEQNLNHDAMYWYRQDPGQGLRLIYYSQIVNDFQKGDIAEGYSVSREKKESFPLTVTSAQKNPTAFYLCASSIRQTGELFFGEGSRLTVL.

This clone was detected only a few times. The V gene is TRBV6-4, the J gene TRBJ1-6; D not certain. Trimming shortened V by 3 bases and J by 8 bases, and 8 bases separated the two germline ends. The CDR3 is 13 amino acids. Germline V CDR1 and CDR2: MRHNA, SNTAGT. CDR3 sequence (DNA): TGTGCCAGCAGTGAGGTGCGGGATTCACCCCTCCACTTT. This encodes CASSEVRDSPLHF.

Here the CDR3 reads CASSTGGQGTSPLHF. The CDR3 DNA sequence: TGTGCCAGCAGCACCGGGGGACAGGGGACATCACCCCTCCACTTT. The chain recombines TRBV7-2 with TRBJ1-6; 10 positions agree with TRBD1. The V segment lost 5 bases and the J segment 10 bases; nucleotides outside the gene matches: 8. There are 15 residues in the CDR3. Germline CDR1 SGHTA, CDR2 FQGNSA.

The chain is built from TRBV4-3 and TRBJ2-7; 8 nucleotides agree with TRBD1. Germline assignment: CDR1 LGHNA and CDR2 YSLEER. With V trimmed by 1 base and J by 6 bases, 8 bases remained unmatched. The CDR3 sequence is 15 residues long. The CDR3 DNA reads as TGCGCCAGCAGCCAAGCCAGGGGGCCGGGGGCCGAGCAGTACTTC. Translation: CASSQARGPGAEQYF.

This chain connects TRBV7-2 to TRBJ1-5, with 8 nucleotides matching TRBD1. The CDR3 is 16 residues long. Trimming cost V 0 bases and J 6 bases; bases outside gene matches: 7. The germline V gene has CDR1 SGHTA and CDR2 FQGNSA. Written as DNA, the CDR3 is TGTGCCAGCAGCTTAGCTACGGGACAGGTGACTCAGCCCCAGCATTTT. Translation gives CASSLATGQVTQPQHF.